The rows below give T cell receptor beta chains drawn from one sample of a study of chemoradiotherapy in HPV16-positive cancers. The assay was immunoSEQ multiplex PCR, and TCRdb's table has in-frame clones only and misses some. Among 1,000 or so clones listed, 75% to 90% were seen once. This specimen was tumor tissue, taken from a patient who underwent chemoradiotherapy. All receptors come from a human donor with HPV-associated anogenital cancer. The CDR3 runs from the conserved cysteine through the conserved F or W. A D gene is named only where the DNA matches it firmly. Where a row states a size, it is once, few, many or the class of an expanded clone; other rows omit it.

clone size: NA; J gene: TRBJ2-3; V gene: TRBV9; D gene: NA; CDR3 DNA: TGTGCCAGCAGCGAAGCCGGGACACCTAGCACAGATACGCAGTATTTT; CDR3 protein: CASSEAGTPSTDTQYF
clone size: NA; J gene: TRBJ1-3; V gene: TRBV5-4; D gene: NA; CDR3 DNA: TGTGCCAGCAGCCCCGGTGAGGCAGGAGAAAACACCATATATTTT; CDR3 protein: CASSPGEAGENTIYF
clone size: once; J gene: TRBJ2-6; V gene: TRBV7-6; D gene: TRBD1; CDR3 DNA: TGTGCCAGCAGCTTAATGGGACAGTCGGCTGGGGCCAACGTCCTGACTTTC; CDR3 protein: CASSLMGQSAGANVLTF
clone size: NA; J gene: TRBJ2-5; V gene: TRBV7-2; D gene: NA; CDR3 DNA: TGTGCCAGCAGCTTACGGGGACTCCAAGAGACCCAGTACTTC; CDR3 protein: CASSLRGLQETQYF
clone size: NA; J gene: TRBJ2-7; V gene: TRBV5-1; D gene: NA; CDR3 DNA: TGCGCCAGCAGCTCGGGGGAGGATTGGGGGACATCCTACGAGCAGTACTTC; CDR3 protein: CASSSGEDWGTSYEQYF
clone size: NA; J gene: TRBJ2-2; V gene: TRBV6-5; D gene: NA; CDR3 DNA: TGTGCCAGCAGTTACGCGGGGACCGGGGAGCTGTTTTTT; CDR3 protein: CASSYAGTGELFF
clone size: NA; J gene: TRBJ2-3; V gene: TRBV13; D gene: TRBD2; CDR3 DNA: TGTGCCAGCAGCTTAGACAGCGGGGGGCCAACTAGCACAGATACGCAGTATTTT; CDR3 protein: CASSLDSGGPTSTDTQYF
clone size: NA; J gene: TRBJ2-7; V gene: TRBV7-8; D gene: NA; CDR3 DNA: TGTGCCAGCAGCTTAGGAGGGCCAGGGTTTGCCTACGAGCAGTACTTC; CDR3 protein: CASSLGGPGFAYEQYF
clone size: NA; J gene: TRBJ1-2; V gene: TRBV10-2; D gene: NA; CDR3 DNA: TGCGCCAGCAGCCAGGGCCCCGGCTATGGTGGCTACACCTTC; CDR3 protein: CASSQGPGYGGYTF
clone size: NA; J gene: TRBJ1-1; V gene: TRBV5-5; D gene: NA; CDR3 DNA: TGTGCCAGCAGCTTGAAGGGGGGGGGCACTGAAGCTTTCTTT; CDR3 protein: CASSLKGGGTEAFF
clone size: NA; J gene: TRBJ2-7; V gene: TRBV12-5; D gene: TRBD1; CDR3 DNA: TGTGCTAGTGGTTTGGAGCGGACAGGGGTCGATGGCGAGCAGTACTTC; CDR3 protein: CASGLERTGVDGEQYF
clone size: NA; J gene: TRBJ2-5; V gene: TRBV14; D gene: TRBD1; CDR3 DNA: TGTGCCAGCAGTTCGGGGCGGACAGGGGCCGAGACCCAGTACTTC; CDR3 protein: CASSSGRTGAETQYF
clone size: NA; J gene: TRBJ2-7; V gene: TRBV6-1; D gene: TRBD2; CDR3 DNA: TGTGCCAGCGGGTTACTTAGCGGGGGCTCCTACGAGCAGTACTTC; CDR3 protein: CASGLLSGGSYEQYF
clone size: NA; J gene: TRBJ2-5; V gene: TRBV7-2; D gene: NA; CDR3 DNA: TGTGCCAGCAGCCTGAATAGGGGGGCGCTTCAGACCCAGTACTTC; CDR3 protein: CASSLNRGALQTQYF
clone size: NA; J gene: TRBJ2-7; V gene: TRBV19; D gene: NA; CDR3 DNA: TGTGCCAGTAGTATAGGGGCAGGGATGGTCGAGCAGTACTTC; CDR3 protein: CASSIGAGMVEQYF
clone size: NA; J gene: TRBJ1-4; V gene: TRBV6-4; D gene: NA; CDR3 DNA: TGTGCCAGCAGTCCAGGGTTAGCGGCTAATGAAAAACTGTTTTTT; CDR3 protein: CASSPGLAANEKLFF
clone size: NA; J gene: TRBJ2-7; V gene: TRBV4-1; D gene: NA; CDR3 DNA: TGCGCCAGCACCTGCAGAAAAACGGACTCGATCAACCCCTTCTCCCAGTACTTC; CDR3 protein: CASTCRKTDSINPFSQYF
clone size: NA; J gene: TRBJ1-1; V gene: TRBV4-3; D gene: NA; CDR3 DNA: TGCGCCAGCAGCCAGATACCATGGAACACTGAAGCTTTCTTT; CDR3 protein: CASSQIPWNTEAFF
clone size: NA; J gene: TRBJ2-7; V gene: TRBV5-1; D gene: TRBD1; CDR3 DNA: TGCGCCAGCAGCTTGGGTACAGGGGAAAACGAGCAGTACTTC; CDR3 protein: CASSLGTGENEQYF
clone size: NA; J gene: TRBJ2-4; V gene: TRBV7-2; D gene: NA; CDR3 DNA: TGTGCCAGCAGCTTGGGGGGACCAGGTGGAAACATTCAGTACTTC; CDR3 protein: CASSLGGPGGNIQYF
clone size: NA; J gene: TRBJ1-1; V gene: TRBV25-1; D gene: NA; CDR3 DNA: TGTGCCAGCAGCCTAGGGAGGCCTAGTGAAGCTTTCTTT; CDR3 protein: CASSLGRPSEAFF
clone size: few; J gene: TRBJ1-1; V gene: TRBV18; D gene: NA; CDR3 DNA: TGTGCCAGCTCAACATCACAGGCGCAGAACACTGAAGCTTTCTTT; CDR3 protein: CASSTSQAQNTEAFF